The 24 T cell receptor beta chains below were found in one sample sequenced in a study of T cell changes during pregnancy in multiple sclerosis. Sequencing was performed with immunoSEQ multiplex PCR; in TCRdb, only in-frame clones are kept and a portion is missing. The sample carries about 100,000 clones, more than 85% recorded once. The material sequenced was peripheral blood, taken in the second trimester of pregnancy. The receptors shown here come from a female donor with multiple sclerosis, enrolled in a pregnancy study.

This sequence joins TRBV6-5 and TRBJ2-7, with TRBD2 matching over 7 bases. Germline CDR1 and CDR2: MNHEY and SVGAGI. J lost 6 bases, V lost 2 bases, and 7 bases had no gene match. CDR3 length: 14 residues. The DNA of the CDR3 is TGTGCCAGCAGTTACAGAGGGAGGGCCGCCGAGCAGTACTTC. It yields the protein CASSYRGRAAEQYF.

The gene calls are TRBV9 and TRBJ1-2, with a weak D call TRBD1 (5 bases). The CDR3 spans 13 residues. From germline, CDR1 is SGDLS and CDR2 YYNGEE. V lost 4 bases, J lost 4 bases, and 11 bases lay in between. DNA for the CDR3: TGTGCCAGCAGCCCCTTAGACAGCTATGGCTACACCTTC. It is translated as CASSPLDSYGYTF.

The count of this clone is one. This chain uses TRBV25-1 with TRBJ1-2, with D possibly being TRBD1 (6 bases). CDR3 size: 15 residues. The germline gives CDR1 MGHDK, CDR2 SYGVNS. The V gene lost 5 bases and the J gene lost 7 bases, with 20 bases spanning the gap. CDR3 bases: TGTGCCAGCAGTAGTGGACAGCGACAACTGGGTGGCTACACCTTC. This encodes CASSSGQRQLGGYTF.

The genes are TRBV14 and TRBJ2-1; tentatively, D is TRBD2 (5 bases). The ends were cut back, 6 bases at V and 1 base at J, with 10 bases in the middle. The germline V gene has CDR1 SGHDN and CDR2 FVKESK. The CDR3 has 14 amino acids. CDR3 DNA: TGTGCCAGCAGTCCGGACTTATCCTACAATGAGCAGTTCTTC. It specifies CASSPDLSYNEQFF.

This clone was counted a single time. The J gene is TRBJ2-1, the V gene TRBV6-6; 9 nucleotides match TRBD2. V dropped 8 bases and J dropped 7; count of bases not matched to a gene: 12. This CDR3 has 15 amino acids. From germline, CDR1 is MNHNY and CDR2 SVGAGI (reference sequence). CDR3 sequence (DNA): TGTGCCAGCGGACCCGGGACTAGCAGCCAAAATGAGCAGTTCTTC. This sequence encodes CASGPGTSSQNEQFF.

The V gene is TRBV2, the J gene TRBJ1-1; no clear D. The CDR3 runs 13 residues. V lost 7 bases, J lost 1 base, and 10 bases lay in between. The germline V gene encodes CDR1 SNHLY and CDR2 FYNNEI. The CDR3, as DNA: TGTGCCAGCACGCTGCGGAGGAACACTGAAGCTTTCTTT. Residues: CASTLRRNTEAFF.

J is TRBJ2-7 and V is TRBV29-1, with a possible D match to TRBD1 (5 bases). The CDR3 is 16 amino acids. CDR1 and CDR2 from the germline V gene are SQVTM and ANQGSEA. The V gene lost 4 bases and the J gene lost 3 bases, with 22 bases spanning the gap. The CDR3 reads CSVVRLRTSTNYEQYF. CDR3 bases: TGCAGCGTTGTTAGGTTACGGACATCCACCAACTACGAGCAGTACTTC.

The V gene is TRBV4-3, the J gene TRBJ2-2, with D possibly TRBD2 on 5 matching bases. The length of the CDR3 is 12 residues. The V and J ends lost 7 bases and 8 bases respectively, with 11 bases between them. The germline V gene has CDR1 LGHNA and CDR2 YSLEER. The chain's CDR3 is CASKPRGGELFF. CDR3 nucleotides: TGCGCCAGCAAGCCCCGAGGGGGGGAGCTGTTTTTT.

This chain joins TRBV7-2 and TRBJ1-2; 10 nucleotides match TRBD1. Germline V gives CDR1 SGHTA, CDR2 FQGNSA. The CDR3 covers 14 residues. The trim removed 6 bases at V and 8 bases at J, leaving 9 bases unmatched. CDR3 residues: CASSHPDRGQGYTF. CDR3 DNA sequence: TGTGCCAGCAGTCACCCAGACAGGGGGCAAGGCTACACCTTC. The variable domain in full, with the rest retrieved from reference TRBV7-2 and TRBJ1-2, is GAGVSQSPSNKVTEKGKDVELRCDPISGHTALYWYRQSLGQGLEFLIYFQGNSAPDKSGLPSDRFSAERTGGSVSTLTIQRTQQEDSAVYLCASSHPDRGQGYTFGSGTRLTVV.

The J gene is TRBJ2-1, the V gene TRBV27; 8 positions agree with TRBD2. The CDR3 has 14 amino acids. Germline assignment: CDR1 MNHEY and CDR2 SMNVEV (reference sequence). J was trimmed by 0 bases and V by 7 bases; bases with no gene match: 2. The CDR3 DNA reads TGTGCCAGCATGCTAGCGGGCTCCTACAATGAGCAGTTCTTC. Its protein is CASMLAGSYNEQFF.

The chain couples TRBV9 to TRBJ1-1, with D unclear. From germline, CDR1 is SGDLS and CDR2 YYNGEE. V was clipped by 0 bases and J by 1 base, with 7 bases between them. This CDR3 region has 14 residues. The CDR3 coding sequence is TGTGCCAGCAGCGTAGATTTCGGGAACACTGAAGCTTTCTTT. Its protein product is CASSVDFGNTEAFF.

The V gene is TRBV15, the J gene TRBJ1-3; TRBD1 matches at 8 bases. The CDR3 totals 14 residues. Trimming took 3 bases from V and 4 from J; bases not matched to a gene: 2. The germline V gene has CDR1 LNHNV and CDR2 YYDKDF (reference sequence). The CDR3 here is CATSSRGLGNTIYF. The CDR3 nucleotides read TGTGCCACCAGCAGCAGGGGGCTGGGAAACACCATATATTTT.

The V gene is TRBV6-5, the J gene TRBJ2-1; D unresolved. CDR3 length: 16 residues. Per germline, CDR1 MNHEY and CDR2 SVGAGI. V was cut by 0 bases and J by 1 base, with 10 bases left in between. The DNA of the CDR3 is TGTGCCAGCAGTTACTCGGAACTGACATCCTACAATGAGCAGTTCTTC. Protein: CASSYSELTSYNEQFF.

This clone was seen a single time. The CDR3 spells CASSLQGTDPYGYTF. The CDR3 DNA is TGTGCCAGCAGTTTACAGGGGACCGACCCCTATGGCTACACCTTC. The genes are TRBV6-5 and TRBJ1-2, with 7 nucleotides matching TRBD1. The CDR3 is 15 amino acids. J lost 4 bases, V lost 4 bases, and 9 bases had no gene match. Germline CDR1 is MNHEY and CDR2 is SVGAGI.

The chain carries TRBV12-5 and TRBJ1-5; 8 positions agree with TRBD1. From germline, CDR1 is LGHNT and CDR2 FRNRAP. J lost 0 bases, V lost 7 bases, and 8 bases had no gene match. The CDR3 contains 16 residues. CDR3: CASDSTQGASNQPQHF. The CDR3, as DNA: TGTGCTAGTGACTCCACCCAGGGGGCTAGCAATCAGCCCCAGCATTTT.

The genes are TRBV5-6 and TRBJ1-1; D perhaps matches TRBD1 (5 bases). Trimming pared 0 bases from V and 3 bases from J, leaving 9 bases between. Looked up from germline, CDR1 is SGHDT and CDR2 is YYEEEE. The length of the CDR3 is 14 residues. The CDR3 loop is CASSLAGFDTEAFF. The CDR3 nucleotides are TGTGCCAGCAGCTTGGCAGGGTTTGACACTGAAGCTTTCTTT. Full variable domain (remainder filled in from reference TRBV5-6 and TRBJ1-1): DAGVTQSPTHLIKTRGQQVTLRCSPKSGHDTVSWYQQALGQGPQFIFQYYEEEERQRGNFPDRFSGHQFPNYSSELNVNALLLGDSALYLCASSLAGFDTEAFFGQGTRLTVV.

This rearrangement joins TRBV2 to TRBJ1-2, with a tentative D call TRBD1 (5 bases). The CDR3 spans 16 residues. The V end lost 3 bases, the J end lost 3 bases, and 17 bases lay between the germline ends. Germline CDR1 is SNHLY and CDR2 is FYNNEI. CDR3 bases: TGTGCCAGCAGTGATGGAGGGGTGGTGGCTTACTATGGCTACACCTTC. It codes for CASSDGGVVAYYGYTF.

The chain is built from TRBV7-2 and TRBJ2-1; TRBD2 agrees at 9 bases. Trimming took 1 base from V and 1 from J; bases not matched to a gene: 8. Germline-derived CDR1 and CDR2 are SGHTA and FQGNSA. CDR3 length: 18 residues. CDR3 nucleotides: TGTGCCAGCAGCTTAGGAGGGGTTCTAGCGGGGTCCTACAATGAGCAGTTCTTC. This sequence encodes CASSLGGVLAGSYNEQFF. The whole variable domain, remainder taken from reference TRBV7-2 and TRBJ2-1, is GAGVSQSPSNKVTEKGKDVELRCDPISGHTALYWYRQSLGQGLEFLIYFQGNSAPDKSGLPSDRFSAERTGGSVSTLTIQRTQQEDSAVYLCASSLGGVLAGSYNEQFFGPGTRLTVL.

J is TRBJ2-2 and V is TRBV7-9, with TRBD2 identical over 8 bases. The V gene's germline CDR1 is SEHNR and CDR2 FQNEAQ (reference sequence). The CDR3 sequence is 17 residues long. The J segment lost 4 bases and the V segment lost 4 bases, leaving 11 bases of the junction unmatched. CDR3: CASSSGSGRKGTGELFF. Here the CDR3 DNA reads TGTGCCAGCAGCTCCGGGAGCGGGAGAAAAGGCACCGGGGAGCTGTTTTTT.

The chain recombines TRBV19 with TRBJ2-1; D might be TRBD2 (5 bases). The CDR3 extends over 14 amino acids. CDR1 LNHDA and CDR2 SQIVND come from the germline V gene (reference sequence). V was cut by 3 bases and J by 3 bases, with 9 bases left in between. In nucleotides, the CDR3 is TGTGCCAGTAGTATCGGGATAATCTACAATGAGCAGTTCTTC. It specifies CASSIGIIYNEQFF.

The V and J genes are TRBV6-6 and TRBJ1-1, with D possibly being TRBD1 (6 bases). Per germline, CDR1 MNHNY and CDR2 SVGAGI (reference sequence). The germline V and J ends were trimmed by 2 bases and 7 bases, with 17 bases remaining between them. The CDR3 is 15 residues long. The CDR3 nucleotides are TGTGCCAGCAGTTACGAGAGAACAGGGTCCGTTGAAGCTTTCTTT. It codes for CASSYERTGSVEAFF.

The rearrangement uses TRBV5-6 and TRBJ2-1; TRBD2 matches at 7 bases. V trimming: 3 bases; J trimming: 7 bases; junction bases outside the gene matches: 10. Germline values: CDR1 SGHDT, CDR2 YYEEEE. This CDR3 is 15 amino acids long. The CDR3 DNA sequence: TGTGCCAGCAGCTCGCCGGGGCTAGCGGCGAATGAGCAGTTCTTC. Protein: CASSSPGLAANEQFF.

The J gene is TRBJ2-1, the V gene TRBV5-4, with 14 positions matching TRBD2. Germline CDR1 SGHNT, CDR2 YYREEE (reference sequence). This CDR3 spans 17 amino acids. V dropped 4 bases and J dropped 1; count of bases not matched to a gene: 4. This chain's CDR3 is CASSVGTSGGSYNEQFF. CDR3 nucleotide sequence: TGTGCCAGCAGCGTCGGGACTAGCGGGGGTTCCTACAATGAGCAGTTCTTC.

The V call is TRBV6-5, the J call TRBJ2-5; D possibly corresponds to TRBD2 (7 bases). Trimming left V 2 bases short and J 3 bases short, with 16 bases between. The CDR3 spans 16 residues. CDR1 and CDR2 (germline): MNHEY, SVGAGI. CDR3 residues: CASSYPREGGEETQYF. The DNA for the CDR3 is TGTGCCAGCAGTTACCCCCGGGAAGGGGGGGAAGAGACCCAGTACTTC.